This T cell receptor beta chain comes out of a study of shared clonotypes between healthy human individuals. Researchers ran the assay at a deep level. Each subset's genomic DNA was split evenly across several immunoSEQ plates. Profiled with immunoSEQ multiplex PCR; TCRdb holds only in-frame clones, not every one. The sample includes about 1.5 million clones, approximately 98% of them seen just once. The TCR comes from a man under 40 in good health. The sequenced sample was naive CD4+ T cells sorted from blood. Described subset: CD45RA+ positively selected.

Written as DNA, the CDR3 is TGTGCCAGCAGCCATCGATCCGGGTACGAGCAGTACTTC. As protein: CASSHRSGYEQYF. The chain is built from TRBV5-6 and TRBJ2-7; D uncertain. The CDR3 length is 13 residues. Trimming left V 4 bases short and J 4 bases short, with 12 bases between. CDR1 SGHDT and CDR2 YYEEEE come from the germline V gene.